The 12 T cell receptor beta chains given below trace back to one sample, sequenced in a study of T cell changes during pregnancy in multiple sclerosis. Some clones are missing from TCRdb's copy, which holds only in-frame ones; the method was immunoSEQ multiplex PCR. The table includes some 41,000 clones, around nine tenths detected once. The material sequenced was CD8+ T cells from peripheral blood mononuclear cells, taken in the first trimester of pregnancy. These receptors were obtained from a female donor with multiple sclerosis, enrolled in a pregnancy study.

V gene TRBV7-8 combines with J gene TRBJ2-6; 7 bases line up with TRBD1. The ends lost 5 bases at V and 1 base at J; junction bases unmatched: 8. This CDR3 has 17 amino acids. Looked up from germline, CDR1 is SGHVS and CDR2 is FQNEAQ. In DNA, the CDR3 is TGTGCCAGCAGCATTAGGGGGCAGGGGTCTGGGGCCAACGTCCTGACTTTC. It specifies CASSIRGQGSGANVLTF. Variable domain in full (rest from reference TRBV7-8 and TRBJ2-6): GAGVSQSPRYKVAKRGQDVALRCDPISGHVSLFWYQQALGQGPEFLTYFQNEAQLDKSGLPSDRFFAERPEGSVSTLKIQRTQQEDSAVYLCASSIRGQGSGANVLTFGAGSRLTVL.

This clone occurred a few times. The V gene is TRBV15, the J gene TRBJ2-3, with 12 nucleotides matching TRBD2. Trimming cost V 0 bases and J 0 bases; bases outside gene matches: 4. The germline V gene encodes CDR1 LNHNV and CDR2 YYDKDF (reference sequence). This CDR3 comprises 18 residues. The CDR3, as DNA: TGTGCCACCAGCAGAGATCTAGCGGGGGGGCCTAGCACAGATACGCAGTATTTT. Protein sequence: CATSRDLAGGPSTDTQYF.

The chain carries TRBV7-2 and TRBJ1-6; D gene uncertain. V lost 5 bases, J lost 11 bases, and 7 bases lay in between. Germline values: CDR1 SGHTA, CDR2 FQGNSA. The CDR3 loop spans 11 amino acids. This chain's CDR3 is CASSPGTPLHF. As DNA, the CDR3 is TGTGCCAGCAGCCCGGGGACACCCCTCCACTTT.

V and J are TRBV9 and TRBJ1-2; D call uncertain. Trimming left V 0 bases short and J 4 bases short, with 10 bases between. CDR3 size: 14 residues. The germline V gene encodes CDR1 SGDLS and CDR2 YYNGEE. The CDR3 spells CASSVDNSIYGYTF. CDR3 in DNA: TGTGCCAGCAGCGTAGACAACAGCATCTATGGCTACACCTTC.

V usage is TRBV6-5 and J usage is TRBJ2-7; 8 positions match TRBD1. CDR3 length: 13 residues. From germline, CDR1 is MNHEY and CDR2 SVGAGI. Trimming at V came to 5 bases and at J to 3 bases, leaving 3 bases not matched to a gene. CDR3 coding DNA: TGTGCCAGCAGTGACAGGGGCCTCTACGAGCAGTACTTC. This encodes CASSDRGLYEQYF.

J is TRBJ1-5 and V is TRBV6-5; a weak D match, TRBD1 (6 bases). The CDR3 extends over 13 amino acids. Germline V gene sequence: CDR1 MNHEY, CDR2 SVGAGI. V was trimmed by 6 bases and J by 9 bases, leaving 15 bases between them. The CDR3 loop reads CASRPGGAWPQHF. As DNA, the CDR3 is TGTGCCAGCAGGCCCGGGGGGGCATGGCCCCAGCATTTT.

This chain joins TRBV4-1 and TRBJ2-7; a weak D match, TRBD1 (7 bases). From germline, CDR1 is MGHRA and CDR2 YSYEKL. The CDR3 sequence is 15 residues long. V was clipped by 1 base and J by 3 bases, with 13 bases between them. In DNA, the CDR3 is TGCGCCAGCAGCCAAGTCGGAGGGGGCAACTACGAGCAGTACTTC. As protein: CASSQVGGGNYEQYF.

CDR3 nucleotide sequence: TGTGCCAGCACTCTGGACAGGAAGAATTCACCCCTCCACTTT. It specifies CASTLDRKNSPLHF. The chain has TRBV6-5 and TRBJ1-6; 7 bases are a match to TRBD1. CDR1 MNHEY and CDR2 SVGAGI come from the germline V gene. After removal of 7 bases from V and 7 bases from J, the junction contained 7 bases not matched to a gene. The CDR3 runs 14 residues.

This chain joins TRBV2 and TRBJ2-2, with TRBD2 as a possible D gene (5 bases). CDR1 is SNHLY and CDR2 is FYNNEI in the germline V gene. Trimming shortened V by 0 bases and J by 7 bases, and 6 bases separated the two germline ends. The CDR3 loop spans 13 amino acids. Here the CDR3 DNA reads TGTGCCAGCAGTGAAGCTCGGGGCGGGGAGCTGTTTTTT. Translated, it gives CASSEARGGELFF.

This rearrangement joins TRBV9 to TRBJ2-2; 10 nucleotides agree with TRBD2. The junction had 8 bases not matched to a gene; V was cut back by 3 bases and J by 3 bases. CDR1 and CDR2 from the germline V gene are SGDLS and YYNGEE. This CDR3 comprises 17 residues. CDR3 nucleotide sequence: TGTGCCAGCAGCGCCCCCGGACTAGCGGTAGACACCGGGGAGCTGTTTTTT. As protein: CASSAPGLAVDTGELFF.

V usage is TRBV7-9 and J usage is TRBJ2-5, with TRBD1 as a possible D gene (5 bases). Trimming stripped 1 base from V and 5 bases from J, with 20 bases between. In germline, CDR1 is SEHNR, CDR2 FQNEAQ (reference sequence). The CDR3 length is 17 residues. CDR3: CASSLVQGAPHRETQYF. The CDR3 DNA follows: TGTGCCAGCAGCTTAGTGCAAGGGGCCCCCCATCGGGAGACCCAGTACTTC.

As to this clone: The junction does not match germline at one end; this may be a read error. V and J are TRBV4-3 and TRBJ2-2, with 7 bases identical to TRBD2. This CDR3 has 16 residues. CDR1 LGHNA and CDR2 YSLEER come from the germline V gene. The DNA of the CDR3 is TGCGCCAGCAGCAAAGAACCCACGGGAGGTAGCGGGGAGCTGTTTTTT. It encodes CASSKEPTGGSGELFF.